This record looks at one T cell receptor beta chain sequence and its context. This sample was included in a study of blood T cells in healthy people across ages. Looked up from germline, CDR1 is KGHSH and CDR2 is LQKENI. Trimming cost V 6 bases and J 5 bases; bases outside gene matches: 13. The CDR3 is 17 amino acids. Then a second PCR, running roughly 6 to 11 cycles, was carried out with a sample-barcoded 5' primer and a J-beta primer mix. TCRdb reprocessed the 5' RACE reads with MiXCR, giving one entry per CDR3 protein. The sample records approximately 1,700,000 distinct CDR3 sequences, about 39% being singletons. Per individual sample, total RNA of at least 5 micrograms was extracted.

The sequencing sample was made of blood. This sequence originates from a human donor in good health. This chain uses TRBV18 with TRBJ2-1, with 10 nucleotides matching TRBD2. CDR3 sequence: CASSRRYSGGADNEQFF. CDR3 sequence (DNA): TGTGCCAGCTCGCGTCGTTACAGCGGGGGGGCCGACAATGAGCAGTTCTTC.